The T cell receptor (beta chain) under discussion was sequenced for a study of blood T cell repertoires in COVID-19 (dated by TCRdb to 2020 to 2022). Regarding the complete study: The collaborator samples originated in the United States, Italy and Spain and spanned the acute and convalescent phases of COVID-19. The prospective study material was composed of cDNA or gDNA derived from T cells, B-cell-depleted T cells, or PBMCs. Deeply sampled blood TCRbeta repertoires from subjects exposed to, actively infected with, or recovered from COVID-19 were included in the dataset. The repertoires were made available in a free public database intended to serve as a resource for research on the immune response to SARS-CoV-2. The samples were drawn from the first 160 participants of the ongoing ImmuneRACE study and from about 1,200 subjects provided by 6 global collaborators. The sample metadata nearly always contained a de-identified subject ID, COVID-19 status, age in years and sex. Where HLA class I and class II types were available, the types were taken from metadata supplied by the sample provider, not from assay-based typing. Broad study findings and their caveats: Clinical and demographic metadata were provided uncurated, with the amount varying by source and participant.

TCRbeta CDR3 regions were amplified from genomic DNA by means of the immunoSEQ Assay, a bias-controlled multiplex PCR. The published analysis was carried out like this. The number of nucleated cells in each sample was estimated from the amplification of reference gene primers within the assay. To quantify the absolute abundance of each unique TCRbeta CDR3 rearrangement, sequence reads were collapsed and filtered. For each sample, productive Simpson clonality was calculated as the square root of Simpson's diversity index across productive rearrangements. TCRdb limited this immuneACCESS table to in-frame rearrangements with V and J called. A share of clones is missing; checked studies link under half to unresolved V genes, and the rest is unexplained. The V and J calls and clone size come from that table; D and trimming were worked out from the DNA. In all, the sample holds just over 95,000 clones, and approximately 90% of those were seen once. The ten largest clones take up 1.5% to 2% of the sample.

Whole blood was collected in K2EDTA tubes by collaborating institutions according to the institutions' own protocols. For TCRbeta analysis, collaborators shipped samples in one of three forms: frozen whole blood, isolated PBMCs, or DNA extracted from either of those sample types. V is pared back by 2 bases and J by 4 bases, with 9 bases lying between the germline termini. The CDR3 measures 14 amino acids from cysteine to phenylalanine. The retained sequence is limited to the CDR3, 42 bases, with the frame set at the first base. The germline V gene specifies MDHEN as CDR1 and SYDVKM as CDR2. Details on this clone: Its antigen remains unidentified. No clone much larger than this one lies a single base away; base qualities are absent.

The material sequenced was peripheral blood. The sequence was obtained from a man between 60 and 75 years old with acute or convalescent COVID-19. The chain was built from TRBV28 and TRBJ1-3; the D region possibly corresponds to TRBD1 (5 bases align). The CDR3 sequence is CASSLQGAGNTIYF. The sequenced DNA is TGTGCCAGCAGTTTACAAGGGGCAGGAAACACCATATATTTT.